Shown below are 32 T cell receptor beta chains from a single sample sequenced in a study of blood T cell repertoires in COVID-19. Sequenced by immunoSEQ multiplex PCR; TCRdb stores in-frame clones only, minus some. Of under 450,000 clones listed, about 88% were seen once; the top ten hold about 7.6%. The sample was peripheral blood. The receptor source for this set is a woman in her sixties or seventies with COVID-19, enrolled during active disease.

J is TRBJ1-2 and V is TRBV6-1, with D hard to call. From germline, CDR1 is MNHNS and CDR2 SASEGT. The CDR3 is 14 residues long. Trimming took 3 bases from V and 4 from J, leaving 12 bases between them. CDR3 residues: CASSEGVQIYGYTF. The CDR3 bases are TGTGCCAGCAGTGAGGGCGTACAGATCTATGGCTACACCTTC.

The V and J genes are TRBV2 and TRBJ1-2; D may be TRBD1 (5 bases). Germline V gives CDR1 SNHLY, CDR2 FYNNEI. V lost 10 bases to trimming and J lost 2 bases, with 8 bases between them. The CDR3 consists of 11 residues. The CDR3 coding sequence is TGTGCCACCCAGGGCAACTATGGCTACACCTTC. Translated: CATQGNYGYTF.

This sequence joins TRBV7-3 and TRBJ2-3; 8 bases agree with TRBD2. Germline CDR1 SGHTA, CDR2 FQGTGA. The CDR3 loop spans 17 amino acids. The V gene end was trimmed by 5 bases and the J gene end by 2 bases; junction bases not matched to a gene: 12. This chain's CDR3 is CASSRGLQRGFTDTQYF. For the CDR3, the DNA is TGTGCCAGCAGCCGGGGGTTACAGCGGGGGTTCACAGATACGCAGTATTTT.

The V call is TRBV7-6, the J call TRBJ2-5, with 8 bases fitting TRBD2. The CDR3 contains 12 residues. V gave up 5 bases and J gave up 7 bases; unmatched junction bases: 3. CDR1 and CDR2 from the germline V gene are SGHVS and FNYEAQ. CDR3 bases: TGTGCCAGCAGCACGGGGGGGGTGACCCAGTACTTC. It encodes CASSTGGVTQYF.

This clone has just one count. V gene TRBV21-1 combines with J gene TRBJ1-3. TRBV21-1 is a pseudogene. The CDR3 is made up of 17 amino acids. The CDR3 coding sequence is TGTGCCAGCAGCAAAGGGCTCAGTGACTACTCTGGAAACACCATATATTTT. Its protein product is CASSKGLSDYSGNTIYF.

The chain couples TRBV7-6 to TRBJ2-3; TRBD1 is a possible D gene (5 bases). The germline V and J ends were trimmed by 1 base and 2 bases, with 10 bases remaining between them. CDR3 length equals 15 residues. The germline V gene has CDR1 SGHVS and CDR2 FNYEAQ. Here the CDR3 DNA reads TGTGCCAGCAGCTTAGGGACACACTACACAGATACGCAGTATTTT. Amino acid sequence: CASSLGTHYTDTQYF. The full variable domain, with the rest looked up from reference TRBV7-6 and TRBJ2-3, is GAGVSQSPRYKVTKRGQDVALRCDPISGHVSLYWYRQALGQGPEFLTYFNYEAQQDKSGLPNDRFSAERPEGSISTLTIQRTEQRDSAMYRCASSLGTHYTDTQYFGPGTRLTVL.

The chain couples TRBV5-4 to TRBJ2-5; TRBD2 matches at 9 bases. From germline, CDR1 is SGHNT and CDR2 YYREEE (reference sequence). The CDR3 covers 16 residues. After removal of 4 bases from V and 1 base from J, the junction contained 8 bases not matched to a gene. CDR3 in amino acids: CASSRGLAQLQETQYF. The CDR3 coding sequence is TGTGCCAGCAGCCGTGGACTAGCGCAACTCCAAGAGACCCAGTACTTC.

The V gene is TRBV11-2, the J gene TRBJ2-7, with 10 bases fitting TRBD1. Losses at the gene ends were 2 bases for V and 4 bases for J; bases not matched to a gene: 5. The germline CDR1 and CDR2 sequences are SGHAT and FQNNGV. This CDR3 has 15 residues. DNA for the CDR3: TGTGCCAGCAGCTTACCCGACAGGGGGCGGTACGAGCAGTACTTC. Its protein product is CASSLPDRGRYEQYF.

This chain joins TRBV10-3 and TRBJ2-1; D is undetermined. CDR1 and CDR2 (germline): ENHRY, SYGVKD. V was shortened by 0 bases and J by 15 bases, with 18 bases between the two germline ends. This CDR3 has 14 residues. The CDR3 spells CAISESYDSERGFF. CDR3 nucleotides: TGTGCCATCAGTGAGTCTTACGACTCCGAGAGAGGGTTCTTC.

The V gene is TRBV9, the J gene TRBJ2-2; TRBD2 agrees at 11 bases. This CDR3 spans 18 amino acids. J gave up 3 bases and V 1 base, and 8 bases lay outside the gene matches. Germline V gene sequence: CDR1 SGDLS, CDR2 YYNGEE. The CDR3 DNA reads TGTGCCAGCAGCGTACGTCCCGGGACTAGCGGATACACCGGGGAGCTGTTTTTT. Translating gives CASSVRPGTSGYTGELFF.

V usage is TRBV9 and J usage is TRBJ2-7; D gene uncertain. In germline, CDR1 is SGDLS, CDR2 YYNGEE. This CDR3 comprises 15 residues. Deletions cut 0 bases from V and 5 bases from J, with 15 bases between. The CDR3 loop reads CASSVGLVARDEQYF. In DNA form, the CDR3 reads TGTGCCAGCAGCGTAGGGCTAGTAGCTCGCGACGAGCAGTACTTC.

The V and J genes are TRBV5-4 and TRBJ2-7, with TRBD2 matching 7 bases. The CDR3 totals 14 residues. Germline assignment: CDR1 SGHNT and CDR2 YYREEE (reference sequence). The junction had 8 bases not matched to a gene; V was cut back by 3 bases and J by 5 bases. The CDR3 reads CASSSGGPLDEQYF. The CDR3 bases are TGTGCCAGCAGCTCGGGGGGACCCTTGGACGAGCAGTACTTC.

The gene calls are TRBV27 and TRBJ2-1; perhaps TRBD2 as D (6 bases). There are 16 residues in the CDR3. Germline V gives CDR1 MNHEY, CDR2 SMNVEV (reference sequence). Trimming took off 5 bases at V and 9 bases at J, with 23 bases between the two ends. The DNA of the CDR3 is TGTGCCAGCAGTCCCCCTCTTGCGGGGCGTCGCGGTGAGCAGTTCTTC. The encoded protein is CASSPPLAGRRGEQFF.

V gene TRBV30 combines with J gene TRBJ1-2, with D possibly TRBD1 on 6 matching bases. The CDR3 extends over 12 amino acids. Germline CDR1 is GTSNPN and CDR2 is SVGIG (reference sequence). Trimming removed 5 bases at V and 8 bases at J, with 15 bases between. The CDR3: CAWGRDKWGYTF. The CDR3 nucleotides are TGTGCCTGGGGCCGGGACAAGTGGGGCTACACCTTC.

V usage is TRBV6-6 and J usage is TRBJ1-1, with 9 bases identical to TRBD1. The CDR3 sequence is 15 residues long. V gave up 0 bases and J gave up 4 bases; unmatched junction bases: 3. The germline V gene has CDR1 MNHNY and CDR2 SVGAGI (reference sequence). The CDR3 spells CASSYSLTGGTEAFF. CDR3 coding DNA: TGTGCCAGCAGTTACTCGCTGACAGGGGGCACTGAAGCTTTCTTT.

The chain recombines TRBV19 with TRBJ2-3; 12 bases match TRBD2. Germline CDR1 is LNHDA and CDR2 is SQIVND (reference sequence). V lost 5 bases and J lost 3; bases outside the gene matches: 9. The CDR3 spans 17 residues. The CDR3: CASSSRGLAGRTDTQYF. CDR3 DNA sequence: TGTGCCAGTAGTTCACGAGGACTAGCGGGGCGGACAGATACGCAGTATTTT.

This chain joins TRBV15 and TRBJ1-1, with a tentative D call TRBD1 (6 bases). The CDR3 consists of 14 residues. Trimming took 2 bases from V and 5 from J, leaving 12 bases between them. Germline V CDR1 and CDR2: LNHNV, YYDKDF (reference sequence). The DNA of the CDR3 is TGTGCCACCAGCAGACAACAGGGAGATACTGAAGCTTTCTTT. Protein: CATSRQQGDTEAFF.

This chain's CDR3 is CASRLQWGGSPLHF. CDR3 nucleotides: TGTGCCAGCAGACTACAATGGGGGGGTTCACCCCTCCACTTT. The chain uses TRBV6-5 and TRBJ1-6; D might be TRBD1 (5 bases). V was pared by 6 bases and J by 9 bases, with 15 bases between. The CDR3 has 14 residues. CDR1 and CDR2 (germline): MNHEY, SVGAGI.

This chain's CDR3 is CASSVGGSGGTEAFF. The DNA for the CDR3 is TGTGCCAGCAGCGTAGGCGGGTCCGGAGGGACTGAAGCTTTCTTT. This chain uses TRBV9 with TRBJ1-1; D is unclear. Germline V gene data show CDR1 as SGDLS and CDR2 as YYNGEE. The CDR3 has 15 amino acids. Trimming took 0 bases from V and 5 from J, leaving 14 bases between them.

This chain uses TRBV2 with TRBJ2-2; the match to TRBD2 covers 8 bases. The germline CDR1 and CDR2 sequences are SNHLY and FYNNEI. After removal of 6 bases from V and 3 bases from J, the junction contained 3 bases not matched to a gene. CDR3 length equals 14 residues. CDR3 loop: CASRRGGDTGELFF. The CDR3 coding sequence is TGTGCCAGCAGACGGGGGGGCGACACCGGGGAGCTGTTTTTT.

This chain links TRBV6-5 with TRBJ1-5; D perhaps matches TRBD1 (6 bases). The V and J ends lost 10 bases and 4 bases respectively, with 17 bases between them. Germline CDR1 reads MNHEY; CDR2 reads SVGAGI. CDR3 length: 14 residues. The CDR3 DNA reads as TGTGCCACCCAAAGCCCGCAGGGGAATCAGCCCCAGCATTTT. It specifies CATQSPQGNQPQHF.

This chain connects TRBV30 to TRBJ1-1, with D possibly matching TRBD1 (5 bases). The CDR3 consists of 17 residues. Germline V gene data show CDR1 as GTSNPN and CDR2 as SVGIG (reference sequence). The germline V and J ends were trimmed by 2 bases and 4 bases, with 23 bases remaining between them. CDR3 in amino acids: CAWSTWVVMGGGTEAFF. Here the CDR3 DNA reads TGTGCCTGGAGTACGTGGGTTGTGATGGGGGGTGGCACTGAAGCTTTCTTT. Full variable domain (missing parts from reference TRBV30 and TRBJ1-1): SQTIHQWPATLVQPVGSPLSLECTVEGTSNPNLYWYRQAAGRGLQLLFYSVGIGQISSEVPQNLSASRPQDRQFILSSKKLLLSDSGFYLCAWSTWVVMGGGTEAFFGQGTRLTVV.

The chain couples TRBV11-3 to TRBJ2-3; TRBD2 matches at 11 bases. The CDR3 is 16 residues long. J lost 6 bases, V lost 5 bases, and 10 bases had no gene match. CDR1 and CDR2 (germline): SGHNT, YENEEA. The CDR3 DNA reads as TGTGCCAGCAGCCCAAGGGCTAGCGGGGGGATGGATACGCAGTATTTT. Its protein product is CASSPRASGGMDTQYF.

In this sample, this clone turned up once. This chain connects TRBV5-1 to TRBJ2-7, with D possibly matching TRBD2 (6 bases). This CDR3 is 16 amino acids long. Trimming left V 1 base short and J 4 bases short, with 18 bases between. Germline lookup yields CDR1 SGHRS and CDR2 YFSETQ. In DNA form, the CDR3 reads TGCGCCAGCAGCTTGTCGGCGGGACCCGTATCGTACGAGCAGTACTTC. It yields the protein CASSLSAGPVSYEQYF.

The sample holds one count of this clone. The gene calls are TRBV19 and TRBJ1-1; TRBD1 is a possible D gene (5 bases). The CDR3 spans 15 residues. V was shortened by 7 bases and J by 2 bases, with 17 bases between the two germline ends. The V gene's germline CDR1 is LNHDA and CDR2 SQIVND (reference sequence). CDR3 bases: TGTGCCAGTAATCTTCAAAGGGGTTCAAACACTGAAGCTTTCTTT. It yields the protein CASNLQRGSNTEAFF.

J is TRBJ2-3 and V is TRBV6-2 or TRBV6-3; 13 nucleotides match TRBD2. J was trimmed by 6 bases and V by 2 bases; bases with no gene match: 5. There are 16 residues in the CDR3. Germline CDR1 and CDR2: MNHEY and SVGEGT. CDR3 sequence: CASSYRGLAGRDTQYF. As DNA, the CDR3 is TGTGCCAGCAGTTACCGGGGACTAGCGGGGAGGGATACGCAGTATTTT.

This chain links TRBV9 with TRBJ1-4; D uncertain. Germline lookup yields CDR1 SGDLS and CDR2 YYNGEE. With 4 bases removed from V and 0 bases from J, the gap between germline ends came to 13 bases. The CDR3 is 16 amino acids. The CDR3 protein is CASSPEARTTNEKLFF. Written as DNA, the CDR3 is TGTGCCAGCAGCCCGGAGGCGCGAACAACTAATGAAAAACTGTTTTTT.

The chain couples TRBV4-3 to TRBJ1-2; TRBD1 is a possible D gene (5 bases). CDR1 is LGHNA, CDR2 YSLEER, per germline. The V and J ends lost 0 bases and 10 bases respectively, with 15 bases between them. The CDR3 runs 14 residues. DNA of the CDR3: TGCGCCAGCAGCCAAGAGGGAACAGGTGTCGTCTACACCTTC. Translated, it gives CASSQEGTGVVYTF.

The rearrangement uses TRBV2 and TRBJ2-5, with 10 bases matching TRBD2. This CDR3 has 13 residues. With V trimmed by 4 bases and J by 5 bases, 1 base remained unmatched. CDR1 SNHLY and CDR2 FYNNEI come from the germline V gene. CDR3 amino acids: CASSGGLAETQYF. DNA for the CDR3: TGTGCCAGCAGTGGGGGACTAGCGGAGACCCAGTACTTC.

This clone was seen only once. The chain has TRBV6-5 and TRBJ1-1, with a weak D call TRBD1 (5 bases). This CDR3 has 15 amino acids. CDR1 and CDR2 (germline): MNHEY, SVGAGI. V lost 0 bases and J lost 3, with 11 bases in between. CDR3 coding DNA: TGTGCCAGCAGTTACTCAGGGTGGGGGGACACTGAAGCTTTCTTT. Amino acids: CASSYSGWGDTEAFF.

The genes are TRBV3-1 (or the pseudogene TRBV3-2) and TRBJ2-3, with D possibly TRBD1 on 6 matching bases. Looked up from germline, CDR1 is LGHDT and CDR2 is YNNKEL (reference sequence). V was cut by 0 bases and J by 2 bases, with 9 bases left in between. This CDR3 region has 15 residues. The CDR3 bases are TGTGCCAGCAGCCAAGACTGGGACAACACAGATACGCAGTATTTT. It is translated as CASSQDWDNTDTQYF.

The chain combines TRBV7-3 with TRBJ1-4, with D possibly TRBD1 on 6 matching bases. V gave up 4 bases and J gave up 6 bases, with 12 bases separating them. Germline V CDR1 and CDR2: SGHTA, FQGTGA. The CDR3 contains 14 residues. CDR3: CASSWRGQYEKLFF. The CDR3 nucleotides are TGTGCCAGCAGCTGGAGAGGACAGTATGAAAAACTGTTTTTT.